Reported below is one TCR beta chain. The data derive from a study of shared clonotypes between healthy human individuals. At the level of the study: A donor's plate count was three for CD4 naive and three for CD4 memory; CD8 naive had two and CD8 memory one.

The authors' processing: Filtering differed because ImmunoSEQ produced junction-only sequences that carried no quality scores. The method was immunoSEQ multiplex PCR; TCRdb's version includes in-frame clones alone and lacks a portion of them. From that table come the V and J calls and clone size; the DNA was used to work out D and trimming. The sample consists of approximately 320,000 clones, around two thirds of them appearing once. Donation came from healthy HIV-negative adults that had no recent acute infections or vaccinations. Caucasian adults residing in Nashville, Tennessee made up all the donors. Trimming pared 1 base from V and 1 base from J, leaving 11 bases between. CDR1 SGHRS and CDR2 YFSETQ come from the germline V gene. The CDR3 sequence is 15 residues long.

This rearrangement joins TRBV5-1 to TRBJ1-1; D gene unclear. Sequenced material: memory CD4+ T cells sorted from blood. Stated subset: CD45RA-negative fraction. The TCR comes from a man between 25 and 39 years old in good health. CDR3 in amino acids: CASSLSLGPNTEAFF. In DNA, the CDR3 is TGCGCCAGCAGCTTGTCTCTCGGGCCGAACACTGAAGCTTTCTTT.